This T cell receptor beta chain originates from a study of shared clonotypes between healthy human individuals. The ends lost 3 bases at V and 1 base at J; junction bases unmatched: 6. The germline CDR1 and CDR2 sequences are SGHDT and YYEEEE. The CDR3 runs 16 residues. Worth noting for this clone: Its antigen is not known.

The assay was immunoSEQ multiplex PCR, and TCRdb's table has in-frame clones only and misses some. The repertoire holds around 1 million clones, with around three quarters as singletons. Study outcomes and limitations: It was expected that sequencing depth would affect clonotype sharing among donors.

V and J are TRBV5-6 and TRBJ2-3; 9 bases map to TRBD2. The TCR was taken from a man younger than 30 in good health. The sequencing sample was made of memory CD4+ T cells sorted from blood. The subset: CD45RA-negative fraction. CDR3 loop: CASSSTGTSRTDTQYF. CDR3 DNA sequence: TGTGCCAGCAGCTCGACCGGGACTAGCCGCACAGATACGCAGTATTTT.